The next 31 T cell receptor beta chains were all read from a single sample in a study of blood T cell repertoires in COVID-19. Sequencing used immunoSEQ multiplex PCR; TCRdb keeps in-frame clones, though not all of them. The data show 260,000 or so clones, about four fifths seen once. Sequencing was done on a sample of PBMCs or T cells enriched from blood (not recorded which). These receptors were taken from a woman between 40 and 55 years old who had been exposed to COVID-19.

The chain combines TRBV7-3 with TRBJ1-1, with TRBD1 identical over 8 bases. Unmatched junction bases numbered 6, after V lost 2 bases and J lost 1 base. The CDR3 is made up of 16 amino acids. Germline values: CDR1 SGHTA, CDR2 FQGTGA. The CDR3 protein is CASSLGGQGANTEAFF. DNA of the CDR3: TGTGCCAGCAGCTTAGGTGGACAGGGCGCGAACACTGAAGCTTTCTTT.

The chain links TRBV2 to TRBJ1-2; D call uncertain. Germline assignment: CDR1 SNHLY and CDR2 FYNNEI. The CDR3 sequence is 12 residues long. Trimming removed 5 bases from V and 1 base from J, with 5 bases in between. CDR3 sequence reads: CASSINNYGYTF. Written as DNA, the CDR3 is TGTGCCAGCAGTATTAATAACTATGGCTACACCTTC. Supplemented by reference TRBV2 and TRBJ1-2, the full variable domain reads EPEVTQTPSHQVTQMGQEVILRCVPISNHLYFYWYRQILGQKVEFLVSFYNNEISEKSEIFDDQFSVERPDGSNFTLKIRSTKLEDSAMYFCASSINNYGYTFGSGTRLTVV.

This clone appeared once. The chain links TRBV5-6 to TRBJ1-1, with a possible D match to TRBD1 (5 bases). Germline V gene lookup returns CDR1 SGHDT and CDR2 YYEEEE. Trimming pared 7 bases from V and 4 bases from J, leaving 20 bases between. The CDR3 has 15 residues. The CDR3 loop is CASSLGGNRGTEAFF. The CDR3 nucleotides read TGTGCCAGCTCCCTCGGGGGGAACCGGGGCACTGAAGCTTTCTTT.

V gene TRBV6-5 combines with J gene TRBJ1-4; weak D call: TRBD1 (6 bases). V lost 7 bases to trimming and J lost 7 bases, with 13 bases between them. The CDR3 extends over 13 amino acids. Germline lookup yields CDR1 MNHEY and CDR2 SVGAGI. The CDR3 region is CASTTGLGEKLFF. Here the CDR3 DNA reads TGTGCCAGCACCACAGGGTTGGGTGAAAAACTGTTTTTT.

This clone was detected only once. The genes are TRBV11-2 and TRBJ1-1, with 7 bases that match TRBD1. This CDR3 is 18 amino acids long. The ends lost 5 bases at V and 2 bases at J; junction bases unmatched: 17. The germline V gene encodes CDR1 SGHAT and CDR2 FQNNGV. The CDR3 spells CASSPKMRDSKNNTEAFF. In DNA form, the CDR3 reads TGTGCCAGCAGCCCGAAGATGAGGGACAGCAAGAATAACACTGAAGCTTTCTTT.

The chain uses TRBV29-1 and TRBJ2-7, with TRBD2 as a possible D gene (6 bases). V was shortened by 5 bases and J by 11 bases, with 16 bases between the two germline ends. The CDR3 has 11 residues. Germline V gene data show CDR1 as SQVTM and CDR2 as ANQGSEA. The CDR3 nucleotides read TGCAGCGTTCTTACCGGGGGTGGGGAGTACTTC. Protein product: CSVLTGGGEYF.

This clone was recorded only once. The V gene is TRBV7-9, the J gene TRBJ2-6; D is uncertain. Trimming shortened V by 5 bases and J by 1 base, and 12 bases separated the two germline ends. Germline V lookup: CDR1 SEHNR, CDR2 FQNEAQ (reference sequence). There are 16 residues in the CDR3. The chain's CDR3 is CASSPIQLSGANVLTF. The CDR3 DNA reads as TGTGCCAGCAGCCCTATACAGCTATCTGGGGCCAACGTCCTGACTTTC.

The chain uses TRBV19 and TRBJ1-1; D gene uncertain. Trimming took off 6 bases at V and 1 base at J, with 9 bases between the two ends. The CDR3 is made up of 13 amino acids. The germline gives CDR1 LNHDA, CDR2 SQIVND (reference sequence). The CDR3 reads CASRFFRNTEAFF. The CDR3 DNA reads TGTGCCAGTAGGTTCTTTAGGAACACTGAAGCTTTCTTT.

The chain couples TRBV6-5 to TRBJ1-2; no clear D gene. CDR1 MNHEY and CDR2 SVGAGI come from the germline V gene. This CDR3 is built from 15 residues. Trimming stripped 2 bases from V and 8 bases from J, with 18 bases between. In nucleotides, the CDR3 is TGTGCCAGCAGTTACGGTCAACTGGCGGGGAGGGGCTACACCTTC. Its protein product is CASSYGQLAGRGYTF.

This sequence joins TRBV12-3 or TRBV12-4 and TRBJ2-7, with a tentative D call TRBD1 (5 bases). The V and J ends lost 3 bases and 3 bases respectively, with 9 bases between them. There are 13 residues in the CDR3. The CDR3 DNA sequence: TGTGCCAGCAGTTTGGACACCAACTACGAGCAGTACTTC. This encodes CASSLDTNYEQYF.

The CDR3 loop reads CASRPFRGGRDTQYF. In nucleotides, the CDR3 is TGTGCCAGCAGACCCTTTCGGGGGGGCAGAGATACGCAGTATTTT. The chain employs TRBV6-5 and TRBJ2-3; the match to TRBD2 covers 8 bases. V gave up 6 bases and J gave up 5 bases; unmatched junction bases: 10. Germline V lookup: CDR1 MNHEY, CDR2 SVGAGI. CDR3 size: 15 residues.

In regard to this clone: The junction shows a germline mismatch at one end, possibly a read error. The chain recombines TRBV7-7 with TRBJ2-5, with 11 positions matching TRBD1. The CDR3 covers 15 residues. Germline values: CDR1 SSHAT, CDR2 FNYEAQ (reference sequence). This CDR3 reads CASSSGQGVGETQYF. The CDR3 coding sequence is TGTGCTAGCAGCTCGGGACAGGGGGTCGGAGAGACCCAGTACTTC.

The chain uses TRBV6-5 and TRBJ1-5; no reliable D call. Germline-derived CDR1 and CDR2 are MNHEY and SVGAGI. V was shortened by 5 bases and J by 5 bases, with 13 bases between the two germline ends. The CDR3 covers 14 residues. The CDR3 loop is CASSHRVTDQPQHF. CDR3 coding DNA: TGTGCCAGCAGTCACCGGGTCACCGATCAGCCCCAGCATTTT.

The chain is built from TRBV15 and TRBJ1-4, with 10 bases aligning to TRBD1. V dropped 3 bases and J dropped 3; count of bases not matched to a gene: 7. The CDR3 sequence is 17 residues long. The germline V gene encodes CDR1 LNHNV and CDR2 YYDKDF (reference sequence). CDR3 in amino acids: CATSSRQGAAPNEKLFF. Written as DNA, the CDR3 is TGTGCCACCAGCAGCCGACAGGGGGCAGCTCCTAATGAAAAACTGTTTTTT. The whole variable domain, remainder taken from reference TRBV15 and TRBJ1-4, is DAMVIQNPRYQVTQFGKPVTLSCSQTLNHNVMYWYQQKSSQAPKLLFHYYDKDFNNEADTPDNFQSRRPNTSFCFLDIRSPGLGDTAMYLCATSSRQGAAPNEKLFFGSGTQLSVL.

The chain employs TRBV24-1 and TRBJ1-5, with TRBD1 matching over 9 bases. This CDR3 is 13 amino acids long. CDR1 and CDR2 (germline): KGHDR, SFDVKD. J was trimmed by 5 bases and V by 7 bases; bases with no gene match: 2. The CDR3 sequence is CATRQGADQPQHF. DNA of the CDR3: TGTGCCACCAGACAGGGGGCCGATCAGCCCCAGCATTTT.

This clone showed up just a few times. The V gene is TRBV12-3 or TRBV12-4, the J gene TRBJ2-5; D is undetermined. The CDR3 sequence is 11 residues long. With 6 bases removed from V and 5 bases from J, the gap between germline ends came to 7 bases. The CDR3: CASSVRETQYF. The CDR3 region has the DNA TGTGCCAGCAGCGTTCGGGAGACCCAGTACTTC.

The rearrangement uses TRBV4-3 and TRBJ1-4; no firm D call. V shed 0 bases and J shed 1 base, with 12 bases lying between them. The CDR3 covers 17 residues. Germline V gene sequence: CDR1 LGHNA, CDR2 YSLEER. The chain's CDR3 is CASSQDPRGITNEKLFF. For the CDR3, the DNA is TGCGCCAGCAGCCAAGACCCCCGAGGGATAACTAATGAAAAACTGTTTTTT.

DNA of the CDR3: TGTGCCAGCATCGGAGGCACTGAAGCTTTCTTT. Its protein is CASIGGTEAFF. The chain employs TRBV6-5 and TRBJ1-1; D uncertain. V was clipped by 7 bases and J by 4 bases, with 7 bases between them. Per germline, CDR1 MNHEY and CDR2 SVGAGI. This CDR3 region has 11 residues.

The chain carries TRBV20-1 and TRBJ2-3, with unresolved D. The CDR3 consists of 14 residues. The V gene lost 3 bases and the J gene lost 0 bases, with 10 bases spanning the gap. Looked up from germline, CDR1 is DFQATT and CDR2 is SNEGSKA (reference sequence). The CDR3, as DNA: TGCAGTGCTAGTGTTTCCGGGAGCACAGATACGCAGTATTTT. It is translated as CSASVSGSTDTQYF.

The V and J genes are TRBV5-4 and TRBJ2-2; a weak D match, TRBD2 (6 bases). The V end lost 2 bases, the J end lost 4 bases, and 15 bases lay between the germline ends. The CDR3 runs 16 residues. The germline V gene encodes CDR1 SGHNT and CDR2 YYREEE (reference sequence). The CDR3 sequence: CASSLPGTPGTGELFF. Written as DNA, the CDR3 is TGTGCCAGCAGCTTACCCGGGACTCCCGGCACCGGGGAGCTGTTTTTT.

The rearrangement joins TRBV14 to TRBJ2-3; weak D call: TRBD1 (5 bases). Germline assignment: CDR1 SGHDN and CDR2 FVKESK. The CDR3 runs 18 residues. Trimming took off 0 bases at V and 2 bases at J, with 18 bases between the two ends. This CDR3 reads CASSQDRSRDTDTDTQYF. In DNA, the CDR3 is TGTGCCAGCAGCCAAGATAGGAGCAGGGATACAGACACAGATACGCAGTATTTT.

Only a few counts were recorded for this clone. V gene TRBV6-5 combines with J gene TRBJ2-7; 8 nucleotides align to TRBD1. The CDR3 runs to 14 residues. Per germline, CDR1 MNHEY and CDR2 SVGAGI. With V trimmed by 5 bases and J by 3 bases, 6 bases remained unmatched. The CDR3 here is CASSPGTGDYEQYF. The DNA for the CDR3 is TGTGCCAGCAGTCCCGGGACAGGAGACTACGAGCAGTACTTC.

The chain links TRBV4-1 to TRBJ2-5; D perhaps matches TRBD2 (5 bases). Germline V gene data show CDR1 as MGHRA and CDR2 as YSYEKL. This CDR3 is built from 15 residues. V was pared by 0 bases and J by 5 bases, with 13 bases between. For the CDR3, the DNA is TGCGCCAGCAGCCAAGAAGTGGCTAGCATGGAGACCCAGTACTTC. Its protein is CASSQEVASMETQYF.

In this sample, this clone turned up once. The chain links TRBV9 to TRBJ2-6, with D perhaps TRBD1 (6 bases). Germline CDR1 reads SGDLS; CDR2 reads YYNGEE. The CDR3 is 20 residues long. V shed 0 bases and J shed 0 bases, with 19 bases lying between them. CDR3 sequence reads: CASSVATSGRGGSGANVLTF. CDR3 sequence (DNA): TGTGCCAGCAGCGTAGCTACATCAGGACGAGGGGGCTCTGGGGCCAACGTCCTGACTTTC.

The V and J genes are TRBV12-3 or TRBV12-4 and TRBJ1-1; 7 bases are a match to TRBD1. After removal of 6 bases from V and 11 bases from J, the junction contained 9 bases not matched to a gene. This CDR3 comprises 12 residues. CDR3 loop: CASSPFTGEAFF. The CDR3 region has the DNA TGTGCCAGCAGCCCCTTTACAGGGGAGGCTTTCTTT.

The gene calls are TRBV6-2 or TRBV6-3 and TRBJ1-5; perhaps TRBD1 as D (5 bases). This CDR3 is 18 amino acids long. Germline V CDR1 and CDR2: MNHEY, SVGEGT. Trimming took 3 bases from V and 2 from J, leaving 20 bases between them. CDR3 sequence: CASSYTRTDFRGNQPQHF. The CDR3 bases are TGTGCCAGCAGTTATACGCGGACCGACTTCAGGGGCAATCAGCCCCAGCATTTT.

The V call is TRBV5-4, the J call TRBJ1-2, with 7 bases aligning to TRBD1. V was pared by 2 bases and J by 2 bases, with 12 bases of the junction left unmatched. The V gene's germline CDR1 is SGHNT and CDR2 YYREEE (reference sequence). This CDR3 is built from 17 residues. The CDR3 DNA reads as TGTGCCAGCAGCTTTCTCCCCCTACAGGGGCGAAACTATGGCTACACCTTC. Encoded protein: CASSFLPLQGRNYGYTF.

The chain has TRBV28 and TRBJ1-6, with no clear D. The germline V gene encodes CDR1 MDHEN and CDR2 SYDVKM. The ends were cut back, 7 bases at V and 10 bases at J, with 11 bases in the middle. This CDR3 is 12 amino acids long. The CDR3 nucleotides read TGTGCCAGCACCCTGAGACTGTCACCCCTCCACTTT. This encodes CASTLRLSPLHF.

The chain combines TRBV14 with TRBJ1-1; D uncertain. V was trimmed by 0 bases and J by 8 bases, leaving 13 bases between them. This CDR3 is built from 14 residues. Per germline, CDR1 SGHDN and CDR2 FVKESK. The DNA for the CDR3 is TGTGCCAGCAGCCAAGATAGAGGGTTAAGGGAAGCTTTCTTT. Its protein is CASSQDRGLREAFF.

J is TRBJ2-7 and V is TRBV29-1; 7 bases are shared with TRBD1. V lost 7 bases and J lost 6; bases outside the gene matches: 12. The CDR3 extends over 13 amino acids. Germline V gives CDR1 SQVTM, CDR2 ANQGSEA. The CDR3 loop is CSGESYRGSEQYF. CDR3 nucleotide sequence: TGCAGCGGGGAGTCCTACAGGGGTTCCGAGCAGTACTTC.

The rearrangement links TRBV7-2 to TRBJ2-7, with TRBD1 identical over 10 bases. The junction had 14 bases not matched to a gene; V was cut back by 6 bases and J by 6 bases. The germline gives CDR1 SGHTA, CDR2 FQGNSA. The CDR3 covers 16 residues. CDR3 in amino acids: CASRDTSGTGAREQYF. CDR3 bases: TGTGCCAGCAGGGATACATCCGGGACAGGGGCACGCGAGCAGTACTTC.